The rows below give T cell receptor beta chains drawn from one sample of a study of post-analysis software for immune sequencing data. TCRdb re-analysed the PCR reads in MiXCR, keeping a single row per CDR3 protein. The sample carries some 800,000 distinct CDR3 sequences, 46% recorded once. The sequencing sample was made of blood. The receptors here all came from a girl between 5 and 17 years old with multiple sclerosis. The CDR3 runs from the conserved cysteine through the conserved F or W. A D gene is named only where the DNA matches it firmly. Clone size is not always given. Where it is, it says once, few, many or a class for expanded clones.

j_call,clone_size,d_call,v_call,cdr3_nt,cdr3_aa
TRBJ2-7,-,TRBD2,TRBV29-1,TGCAGCGCTCTAGCGGCAAGCTCCTACAATGAGCAGTACTTC,CSALAASSYNEQYF
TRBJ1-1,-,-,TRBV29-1,TGCAGCGTGGTAAAGACAGCCGCGAACACTGAAGCTTTCTTT,CSVVKTAANTEAFF
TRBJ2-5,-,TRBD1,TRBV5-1,TGCGCCAGCAGATCAAACAGGGGAACCAATGAGCAGTACTTC,CASRSNRGTNEQYF
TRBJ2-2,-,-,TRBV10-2,TGCGCCAGCAGAGATTACGGGGAGCTGTTTTTT,CASRDYGELFF
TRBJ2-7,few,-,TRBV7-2,TGTGCCAGCACCCTAGAGTTCCCATACGAGCAGTACTTC,CASTLEFPYEQYF
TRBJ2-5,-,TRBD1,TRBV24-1,TGTGCCACCAGTGATCATCGGACAGGGGGGGAGGAGACCCAGTACTTC,CATSDHRTGGEETQYF
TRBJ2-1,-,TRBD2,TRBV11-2,TGTGCCAGCAGCTTAGATCGGACTAGCGGCAATGAGCAGTTCTTC,CASSLDRTSGNEQFF
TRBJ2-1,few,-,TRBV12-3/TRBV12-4,TGTGCCAGCAATTCCCACCGGGACCCACCCTACAATGAGCAGTTCTTC,CASNSHRDPPYNEQFF
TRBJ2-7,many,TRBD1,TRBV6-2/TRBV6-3,TGTGCCAGCAGCAACAGGGGCCACGAGCAGTACTTC,CASSNRGHEQYF
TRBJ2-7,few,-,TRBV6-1,TGTGCCAGCAGTGAAGGGGGTACCTACGAGCAGTACTTC,CASSEGGTYEQYF
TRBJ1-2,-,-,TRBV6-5,TGTGCCAGCAGAGAGGGCATAGCTAACTATGGCTACACCTTC,CASREGIANYGYTF
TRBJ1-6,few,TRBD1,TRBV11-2,TGTGCCAGCAGCCAGGGGACAGGGGGGGTATCTGTGAATTCACCCCTCCACTTT,CASSQGTGGVSVNSPLHF
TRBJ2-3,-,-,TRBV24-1,TGTGCCACCAGTGATCTGACGGTAGATACGCAGTATTTT,CATSDLTVDTQYF
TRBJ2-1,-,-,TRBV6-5,TGTGCCAGCAGTCCGGGTCCTACACGGAATGAGCAGTTCTTC,CASSPGPTRNEQFF
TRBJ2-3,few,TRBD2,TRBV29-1,TGCAGCGTTGAAGATCTTCCCTTAGCGGGAGGGCCAACAGATACGCAGTATTTT,CSVEDLPLAGGPTDTQYF
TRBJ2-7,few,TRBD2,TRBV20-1,TGCAGTGGGGGGATAGCGGGGGGCTCCTACGAGCAGTACTTC,CSGGIAGGSYEQYF
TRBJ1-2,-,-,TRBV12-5,TGTGCTAGTGGTGCCGACGGATTGCCTAACTATGGCTACACCTTC,CASGADGLPNYGYTF
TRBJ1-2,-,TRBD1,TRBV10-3,TGTGCCATCCAGGGGGCTGAGGGTGGCTACACCTTC,CAIQGAEGGYTF
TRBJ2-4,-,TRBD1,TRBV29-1,TGCAGCGTTGGAGGGGACAGGGACCCTTTTGGGCAGTACTTC,CSVGGDRDPFGQYF
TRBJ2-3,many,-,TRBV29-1,TGCAGCGTAGCCCTGTCGGGTAGCGGCGGCACAGATACGCAGTATTTT,CSVALSGSGGTDTQYF
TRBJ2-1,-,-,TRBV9,TGTGCCAGCAGCGGGGCGGTAGACAGCTCCTACAATGAGCAGTTCTTC,CASSGAVDSSYNEQFF
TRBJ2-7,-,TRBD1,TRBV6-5,TGTGCCAGCAAGACCGGGACAGGGGTGCTTGGCGAGCAGTACTTC,CASKTGTGVLGEQYF
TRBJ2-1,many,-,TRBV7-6,TGTGCCAGCAGCTTGAGAGGAGACAATGAGCAGTTCTTC,CASSLRGDNEQFF
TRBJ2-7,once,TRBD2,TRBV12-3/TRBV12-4,TGTGCCAGCAGCCCGAGACTAGCGGGAGGGTATTTAAGCTACGAGCAGTACTTC,CASSPRLAGGYLSYEQYF
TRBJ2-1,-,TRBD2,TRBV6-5,TGTGCCAGCAGTTACGGTCTAGCGGACTGGAATGAGCAGTTCTTC,CASSYGLADWNEQFF
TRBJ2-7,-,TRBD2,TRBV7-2,TGTGCCAGCAGCTTAGCGGCTAGCGGGAACTACGAGCAGTACTTC,CASSLAASGNYEQYF
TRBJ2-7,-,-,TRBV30,TGTGCCATGGGGGAGAGGGCCTACGAGCAGTACTTC,CAMGERAYEQYF
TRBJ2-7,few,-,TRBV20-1,TGCAGTGCTAGAGATTTCCAGTATGGTTACGAGCAGTACTTC,CSARDFQYGYEQYF
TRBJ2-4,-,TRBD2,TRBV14,TGTGCCAGCAGCCCCGGACTAGCGGGGAGAAACATTCAGTACTTC,CASSPGLAGRNIQYF
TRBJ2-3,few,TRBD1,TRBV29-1,TGCAGCGTTGAAGGTGGCAGGGGGACAGATACGCAGTATTTT,CSVEGGRGTDTQYF
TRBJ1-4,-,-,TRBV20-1,TGCAGTGCTAGTGTGTCTGTAGGATATGAAAAACTGTTTTTT,CSASVSVGYEKLFF
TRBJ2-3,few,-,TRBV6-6,TGTGCCAGCTCCGACAGTAGGGGCACAGATACGCAGTATTTT,CASSDSRGTDTQYF
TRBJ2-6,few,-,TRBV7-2,TGTGCCAGCAGCCCTCTTGGGCTAGCGATCTCTGGGGCCAACGTCCTGACTTTC,CASSPLGLAISGANVLTF
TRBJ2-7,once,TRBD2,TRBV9,TGTGCCAGCAGTTACGGGGCTAGCGGAACCTACGAGCAGTACTTC,CASSYGASGTYEQYF
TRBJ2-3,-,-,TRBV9,TGTGCCAGCAGCGTCCTAGCCACCGCCCCCACAGATACGCAGTATTTT,CASSVLATAPTDTQYF
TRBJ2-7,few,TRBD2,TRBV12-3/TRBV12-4,TGTGCCAGCAGGTTCGGGACTAGCGGGAGACCCTACGAGCAGTACTTC,CASRFGTSGRPYEQYF
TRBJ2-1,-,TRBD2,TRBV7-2,TGTGCCAGCAGCTTGACTCCGGGACTAGCGGGGCCAAATGAGCAGTTCTTC,CASSLTPGLAGPNEQFF
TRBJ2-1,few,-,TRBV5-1,TGCGCCAGCAGCCTTCTCGGGAAGCAGTTCTTC,CASSLLGKQFF
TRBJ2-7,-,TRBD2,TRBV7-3,TGTGCCAGCAGCTTAACGTCGGGAGGGGTCGAGCAGTACTTC,CASSLTSGGVEQYF
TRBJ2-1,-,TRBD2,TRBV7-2,TGTGCCAGCAGCTTACTAGCGGAGACATACAATGAGCAGTTCTTC,CASSLLAETYNEQFF
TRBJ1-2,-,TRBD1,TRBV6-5,TGTGCCAGCAGTTACTCGAAGACAGGGGGAGTCGGCTACACCTTC,CASSYSKTGGVGYTF
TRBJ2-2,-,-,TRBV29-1,TGCAGCGTTGTCGTCAGGAACACCGGGGAGCTGTTTTTT,CSVVVRNTGELFF
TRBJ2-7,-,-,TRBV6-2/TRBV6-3,TGTGCCAGCAGTTACCCGACTAGTTTGCTCTACGAGCAGTACTTC,CASSYPTSLLYEQYF
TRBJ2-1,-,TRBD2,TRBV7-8,TGTGCCAGCACCCCCGGACTAGCGGGAGGGAATGAGCAGTTCTTC,CASTPGLAGGNEQFF
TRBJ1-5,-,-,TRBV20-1,TGCAGTGCTAGGAGAATGCTGACGGGGAATCAGCCCCAGCATTTT,CSARRMLTGNQPQHF
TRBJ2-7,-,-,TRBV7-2,TGTGCCAGCAGCTTAGCGCCTAGCGTACCCTCCTACGAGCAGTACTTC,CASSLAPSVPSYEQYF
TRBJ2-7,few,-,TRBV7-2,TGTGCCAGCAGCTCCCTAATTGGGCAGGGGACATCGTCCTACGAGCAGTACTTC,CASSSLIGQGTSSYEQYF
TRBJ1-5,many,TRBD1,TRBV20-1,TGCAGTGCTAGTCAGGGGGATCAGCCCCAGCATTTT,CSASQGDQPQHF
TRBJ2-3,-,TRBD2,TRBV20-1,TGCAGTGCTAGAGATTGGGCTAGCGGGAGCACAGATACGCAGTATTTT,CSARDWASGSTDTQYF
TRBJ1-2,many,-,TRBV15,TGTGCCACCAGCCTTGACGGCCCGGGTGGGTATGGCTACACCTTC,CATSLDGPGGYGYTF
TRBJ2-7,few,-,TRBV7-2,TGTGCCAGCAGCTTCATATCCGGGCTCTCCTACGAGCAGTACTTC,CASSFISGLSYEQYF
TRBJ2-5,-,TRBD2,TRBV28,TGTGCCAGCAGTTCGAGGATCCTAGCGGAGCAAAAAGAGACCCAGTACTTC,CASSSRILAEQKETQYF
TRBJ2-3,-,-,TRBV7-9,TGTGCCAGCAGGGCCGGAGGTACAGATACGCAGTATTTT,CASRAGGTDTQYF
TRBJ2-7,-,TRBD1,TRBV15,TGTGCCACCAGCAATCCACAGGGGCCCTACGAGCAGTACTTC,CATSNPQGPYEQYF
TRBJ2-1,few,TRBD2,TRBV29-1,TGCAGCGTTGAAGGTGGGACTAGTTACTATGAGCAGTTCTTC,CSVEGGTSYYEQFF
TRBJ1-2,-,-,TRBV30,TGTGCCTGGAGTGCGCTCCTCCCGCTGAGATATGGCTACACCTTC,CAWSALLPLRYGYTF
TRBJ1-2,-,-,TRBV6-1,TGTGCCAGCAAGGGCCCCACTTGGGGTGGCTACACCTTC,CASKGPTWGGYTF
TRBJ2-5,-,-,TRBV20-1,TGCAGTGCTAGAGATCTTGTTTTGCTGGAGACCCAGTACTTC,CSARDLVLLETQYF
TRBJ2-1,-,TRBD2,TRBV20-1,TGCAGTGCGCCGGGACTAGCGGGAGGAAGCTCCTACAATGAGCAGTTCTTC,CSAPGLAGGSSYNEQFF
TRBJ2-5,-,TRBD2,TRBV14,TGTGCCAGCAGCCTGATTATAAGCGGGAGGGCAGGGACCCAGTACTTC,CASSLIISGRAGTQYF